This TCR beta chain was sequenced during a study of neoadjuvant nivolumab and ipilimumab in lung cancer. Findings of the study overall: Only a single major-pathologic-response sample was available for clonality analysis. Only a small number of samples underwent TCR sequencing.

The V segment lost 3 bases and the J segment 7 bases; nucleotides outside the gene matches: 7. This CDR3 has 15 residues. CDR1 and CDR2 (germline): MNHNS, SASEGT. On this clone itself: Its antigen is not identified.

Data came from immunoSEQ multiplex PCR; TCRdb stores just in-frame clones and leaves some out. The sample lists 8,500 to 10,000 clones, approximately 71% occurring once. Material: tumor tissue, obtained after neoadjuvant nivolumab, alone or with ipilimumab, at or shortly before surgery. This chain joins TRBV6-1 and TRBJ2-1, with 9 bases fitting TRBD2. The clonotype originates from an adult with non-small cell lung cancer. Some clones in this sample may be carry-over from other donors' samples. The CDR3 nucleotides are TGTGCCAGCAGTGAGCTAGCGGGAACGTTGAATGAGCAGTTCTTC. It encodes CASSELAGTLNEQFF.